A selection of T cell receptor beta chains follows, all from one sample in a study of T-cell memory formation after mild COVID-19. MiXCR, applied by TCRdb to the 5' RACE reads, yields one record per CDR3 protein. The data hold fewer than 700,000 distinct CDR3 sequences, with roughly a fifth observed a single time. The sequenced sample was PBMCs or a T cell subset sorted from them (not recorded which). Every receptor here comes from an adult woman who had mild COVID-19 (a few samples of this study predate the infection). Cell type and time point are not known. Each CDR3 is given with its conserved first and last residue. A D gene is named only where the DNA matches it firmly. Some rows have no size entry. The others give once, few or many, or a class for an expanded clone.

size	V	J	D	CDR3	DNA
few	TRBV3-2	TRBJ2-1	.	CASSQDPLSFSTGNRYNEQFF	TGTGCCAGCAGCCAAGATCCCCTATCTTTTTCAACCGGGAATAGATACAATGAGCAGTTCTTC
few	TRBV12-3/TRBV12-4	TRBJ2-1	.	CASSSGTPETNEQFF	TGTGCCAGCAGTTCAGGGACTCCAGAAACCAATGAGCAGTTCTTC
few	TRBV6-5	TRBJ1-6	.	CASTIDRRSYNSPLHF	TGTGCCAGCACCATAGACAGACGCTCCTATAATTCACCCCTCCACTTT
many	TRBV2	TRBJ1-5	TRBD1	CASRGQFNQPQHF	TGTGCCAGCAGGGGACAGTTCAATCAGCCCCAGCATTTT
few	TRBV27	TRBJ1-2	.	CASSMAGIYGYTF	TGTGCCAGCAGCATGGCAGGGATCTATGGCTACACCTTC
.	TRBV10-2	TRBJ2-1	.	CASSRTLYNEQFF	TGCGCCAGCAGCCGGACTCTCTACAATGAGCAGTTCTTC
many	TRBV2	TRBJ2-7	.	CASSDDRAYEQYF	TGTGCCAGCAGTGACGATAGGGCCTACGAGCAGTACTTC
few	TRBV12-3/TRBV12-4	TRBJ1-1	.	CASSLGAGGAEAFF	TGTGCCAGCAGTTTAGGGGCCGGCGGAGCTGAAGCTTTCTTT
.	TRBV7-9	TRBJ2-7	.	CASSSVGPSGYEQYF	TGTGCTTCGAGCTCTGTAGGTCCCAGCGGTTACGAGCAGTACTTC
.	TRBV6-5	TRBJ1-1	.	CASSRGEYTEAFF	TGTGCCAGCAGTCGCGGGGAGTACACTGAAGCTTTCTTT
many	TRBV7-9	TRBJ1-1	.	CASSPSGGLMAGAFF	TGTGCCAGCAGCCCGAGCGGCGGTCTGATGGCTGGAGCTTTCTTT
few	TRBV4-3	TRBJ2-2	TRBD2	CASSQEPAGTNTGELFF	TGCGCCAGCAGCCAAGAGCCAGCGGGGACGAACACCGGGGAGCTGTTTTTT
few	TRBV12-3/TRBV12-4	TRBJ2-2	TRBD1	CASYRGNTGELFF	TGTGCCAGTTACAGGGGGAACACCGGGGAGCTGTTTTTT
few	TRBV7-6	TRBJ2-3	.	CASSLASVARTDTQYF	TGTGCCAGCAGCTTAGCGTCGGTGGCACGCACAGATACGCAGTATTTT
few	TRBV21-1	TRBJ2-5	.	CASSKDSRGPQYF	TGTGCCAGCAGCAAGGACTCGAGAGGCCCCCAGTACTTC
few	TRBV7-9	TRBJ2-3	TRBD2	CASSRGLAVSTDTQYF	TGTGCCAGCAGCAGGGGACTAGCGGTTAGCACAGATACGCAGTATTTT
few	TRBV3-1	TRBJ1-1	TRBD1	CASSPFRTGKGFF	TGTGCCAGCAGTCCATTCAGGACAGGGAAGGGATTCTTT
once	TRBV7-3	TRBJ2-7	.	CASSLYARPYEQYF	TGTGCCAGCAGCTTGTACGCTAGGCCCTACGAGCAGTACTTC
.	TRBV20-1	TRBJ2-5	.	CSATGGPETQYF	TGCAGTGCTACCGGGGGGCCAGAGACCCAGTACTTC
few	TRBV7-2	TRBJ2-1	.	CASSPLGGLQFF	TGTGCCAGCAGCCCACTTGGCGGGTTGCAGTTCTTC
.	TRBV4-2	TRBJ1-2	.	CASSQALGRQYGYTF	TGTGCCAGCAGCCAAGCCTTAGGACGGCAATATGGCTACACCTTC
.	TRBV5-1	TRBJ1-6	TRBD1	CASSLGGTGAPRNSPLHF	TGCGCCAGCAGCTTGGGGGGGACAGGGGCTCCCCGGAATTCACCCCTCCACTTT
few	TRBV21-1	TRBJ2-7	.	CASSKDGTEDRHEQYF	TGTGCCAGCAGCAAAGACGGGACGGAGGATAGGCACGAGCAGTACTTC
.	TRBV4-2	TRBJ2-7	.	CASSLRGTSYEQYF	TGTGCCAGCAGCCTCAGGGGGACTTCCTACGAGCAGTACTTC
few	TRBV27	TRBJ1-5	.	CASRQGRNQPQHF	TGTGCCAGCAGACAGGGTAGGAATCAGCCCCAGCATTTT
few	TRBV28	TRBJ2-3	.	CASSLDNTSTDTQYF	TGTGCCAGCAGTCTTGACAACACTAGCACAGATACGCAGTATTTT
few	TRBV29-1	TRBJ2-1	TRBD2	CSAGLAGIYNEQFF	TGCAGCGCGGGACTAGCGGGAATTTACAATGAGCAGTTCTTC
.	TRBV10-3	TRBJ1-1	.	CAIRGQPNTEAFF	TGTGCCATCAGAGGGCAACCGAACACTGAAGCTTTCTTT
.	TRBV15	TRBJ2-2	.	CATSRGGPIGTGELFF	TGTGCCACCAGCAGAGGAGGGCCGATTGGCACCGGGGAGCTGTTTTTT
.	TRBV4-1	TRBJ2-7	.	CASSPDGNPPYAEQYF	TGCGCCAGCAGCCCAGACGGGAACCCACCCTACGCCGAGCAGTACTTC
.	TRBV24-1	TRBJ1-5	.	CATSEGGDLGTRPQHF	TGTGCCACCAGTGAGGGGGGGGATTTGGGGACACGGCCCCAGCATTTT
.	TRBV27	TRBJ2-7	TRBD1	CASSPGQVVEQYF	TGTGCCAGCAGCCCGGGACAGGTAGTCGAGCAGTACTTC
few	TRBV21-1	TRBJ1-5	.	CASSIDPGSNQPQHF	TGTGCCAGCAGCATCGACCCTGGCAGCAATCAGCCCCAGCATTTT
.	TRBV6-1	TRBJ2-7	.	CASSFTLAGANGYEQYF	TGTGCCAGCAGTTTTACTCTCGCGGGGGCAAACGGGTACGAGCAGTACTTC
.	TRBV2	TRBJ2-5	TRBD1	CASSYIGQGHGETQYF	TGTGCCAGCAGCTATATTGGACAGGGTCATGGCGAGACCCAGTACTTC
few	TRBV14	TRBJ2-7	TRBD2	CASSHPAGGTYEQYF	TGTGCCAGCAGCCATCCGGCGGGAGGCACCTACGAGCAGTACTTC
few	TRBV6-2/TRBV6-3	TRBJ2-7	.	CASSNWTVPYEQYF	TGTGCCAGCTCAAACTGGACAGTGCCCTACGAGCAGTACTTC
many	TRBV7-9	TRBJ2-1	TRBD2	CASSPRGLAGDREQFF	TGTGCCAGCAGCCCTAGGGGGCTAGCGGGAGATCGTGAGCAGTTCTTC
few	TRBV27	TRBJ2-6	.	CASSPRLGSGANVLTF	TGTGCCAGCAGCCCCCGACTCGGTTCTGGGGCCAACGTCCTGACTTTC
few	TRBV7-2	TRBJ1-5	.	CASSLPGRWQPQHF	TGTGCCAGCAGCTTACCCGGTAGATGGCAGCCCCAGCATTTT
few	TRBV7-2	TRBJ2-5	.	CASSLETGRTRETQYF	TGTGCCAGCAGCTTAGAGACAGGGAGGACTAGGGAGACCCAGTACTTC